These T cell receptor beta chains were read from a single sample in a study of patients and donors after allogeneic stem cell transplantation. In TCRdb, the RT-PCR reads were re-called with MiXCR into one record per CDR3 protein. This table has over 150,000 distinct CDR3 sequences, approximately 30% appearing once. Sequencing used blood, either unsorted or a sorted T cell fraction (not recorded which). These TCRs come from a human donor who was either an allogeneic HSCT recipient or a stem cell or donor lymphocyte infusion donor (not recorded which). It is not recorded whose cells these are; they may come from a transplant donor. Each CDR3 is given with its conserved first and last residue. D genes are given only for firm matches. Expanded clones get a size class; other rows say once, few or many, or leave the size out.

J gene	clone size	V gene	D gene	CDR3 DNA	CDR3 protein
TRBJ1-1	few	TRBV11-1	TRBD1	TGTGCCAGCAGCCAAGGGAGGGGGCGAACTGAAGCTTTCTTT	CASSQGRGRTEAFF
TRBJ2-1	-	TRBV4-1	-	TGCGCCAGCAGCCAAGAAGGCCCTAATGAGCAGTTCTTC	CASSQEGPNEQFF
TRBJ2-5	few	TRBV4-2	TRBD2	TGTGCCAGCAGCCAGAACCCGGGAGGTCGGGAGACCCAGTACTTC	CASSQNPGGRETQYF
TRBJ2-3	-	TRBV6-5	-	TGTGCCAGCAGTTACTCTGGGGGGCGCGATACGCAGTATTTT	CASSYSGGRDTQYF
TRBJ1-4	-	TRBV3-1	-	TGTGCCAGCAGCCAAGAAGGCAGGGCAAATGAAAAACTGTTTTTT	CASSQEGRANEKLFF
TRBJ2-1	-	TRBV27	TRBD2	TGTGCCAGCAGTTTTGGGAGGGATGGGGACGCTTACAATGAGCAGTTCTTC	CASSFGRDGDAYNEQFF
TRBJ2-7	few	TRBV20-1	-	TGCAGTGCTAGTACAGGGAGCTCCTACGAGCAGTACTTC	CSASTGSSYEQYF
TRBJ2-1	-	TRBV27	TRBD2	TGTGCCAGCAGTTTCCTATTTGGGGGAGGGCCCGGGAGTGAGCAGTTCTTC	CASSFLFGGGPGSEQFF
TRBJ2-7	-	TRBV6-5	-	TGTGCCAGCAGTTACGGACGGAGCTCCTACGAGCAGTACTTC	CASSYGRSSYEQYF
TRBJ2-1	few	TRBV7-2	TRBD2	TGTGCCAGCAGCTTAGAGGGACTAGCGGGAGATGAGCAGTTCTTC	CASSLEGLAGDEQFF
TRBJ1-5	few	TRBV28	TRBD1	TGTGCCAGCAGCCCACAGACCTCGACAGGGAGAACATTT	CASSPQTSTGRTF
TRBJ2-2	-	TRBV20-1	-	TGCAGTGCTCCCCTTGCGGGAACCACCGGGGAGCTGTTTTTT	CSAPLAGTTGELFF
TRBJ1-2	few	TRBV28	TRBD1	TGTGCCAGCAGTTTAAGGGGGCCCTTCTATGGCTACACCTTC	CASSLRGPFYGYTF
TRBJ1-2	few	TRBV5-1	TRBD1	TGCGCCAGCGGGGGACAGGGCCCTCTCTATGGCTACACCTTC	CASGGQGPLYGYTF
TRBJ2-3	-	TRBV12-3/TRBV12-4	-	TGTGCCAGCAGTCCCCCTAGGGGTGCTAGCACAGATACGCAGTATTTT	CASSPPRGASTDTQYF
TRBJ2-7	-	TRBV27	TRBD2	TGTGCCACTGGACGGGGGGTCAACGAGCAGTACTTC	CATGRGVNEQYF
TRBJ2-7	-	TRBV29-1	TRBD1	TGCAGCGTTGCCCGACAGGGGGCGAGCTACGAGCAGTACTTC	CSVARQGASYEQYF
TRBJ1-2	few	TRBV5-1	TRBD1	TGCGCCAGCAGCCCGGACAGGGGGACTGGCTACACCTTC	CASSPDRGTGYTF
TRBJ2-1	-	TRBV28	TRBD1	TGTGCCAGCAGCTTTAGGCGGGACAGGGGGCGCATAGAGCAGTTCTTC	CASSFRRDRGRIEQFF
TRBJ1-2	many	TRBV7-8	-	TGTGCCAGCAGCCCTAATCATAGGGCTGGCTACACCTTC	CASSPNHRAGYTF
TRBJ2-3	-	TRBV12-3/TRBV12-4	TRBD1	TGTGCCAGCAGCCTCGACAGGGGCGATACGCAGTATTTT	CASSLDRGDTQYF
TRBJ1-4	-	TRBV6-5	TRBD1	TGTGCCAGCAGTTACAACAGGGGGGAAAAACTGTTTTTT	CASSYNRGEKLFF
TRBJ2-2	few	TRBV6-5	-	TGTGCCAGCAGCTCGCGGGGAAGTCTCTGGGTCACCGGGGAGCTGTTTTTT	CASSSRGSLWVTGELFF
TRBJ2-7	few	TRBV27	-	TGTGCCAGCAGTCTCCGACCTAACACACCCTACGAGCAGTACTTC	CASSLRPNTPYEQYF
TRBJ2-2	-	TRBV4-2	-	TGTGCCAGCACTGCTCTGACCGGGGAGCTGTTTTTT	CASTALTGELFF
TRBJ1-2	few	TRBV12-3/TRBV12-4	TRBD1	TGTGCCAGCAGTACGCCGACAGGGAACTATGGCTACACCTTC	CASSTPTGNYGYTF
TRBJ1-2	few	TRBV4-1	-	TGCGCCAGCAGCCAAGAGCAGGTCTCTCCTCATGGCTACACCTTC	CASSQEQVSPHGYTF
TRBJ2-4	-	TRBV5-6	TRBD2	TGTGCCAGCAGCTCACTAGCGGGAAACATTCAGTACTTC	CASSSLAGNIQYF
TRBJ2-2	few	TRBV12-3/TRBV12-4	-	TGTGCCAGCAGTTTCGAGACGACTAGTTCGAACACCGGGGAGCTGTTTTTT	CASSFETTSSNTGELFF
TRBJ1-5	-	TRBV7-9	-	TGTGCCAGCACACGGGACGGCAATCAGCCCCAGCATTTT	CASTRDGNQPQHF
TRBJ1-3	-	TRBV4-3	TRBD1	TGCGCCAGCAGCCAAGATGGGGGACAGCCTGGAAACACCATATATTTT	CASSQDGGQPGNTIYF
TRBJ1-1	many	TRBV9	-	TGTGCCAGCAGCGTAGTCGGCAGGAACACTGAAGCTTTCTTT	CASSVVGRNTEAFF
TRBJ1-5	-	TRBV6-1	-	TGTGCCACCTCTAGAAGGCCTGGCGGGGATAGCAATCAGCCCCAGCATTTT	CATSRRPGGDSNQPQHF
TRBJ2-6	few	TRBV27	-	TGTGCCAGCAGTTTCGGCTCTGGGGCCAACGTCCTGACTTTC	CASSFGSGANVLTF
TRBJ2-1	few	TRBV7-2	-	TGTGCCAGCAGCCCTTTTAGTCCTCCCTACAATGAGCAGTTCTTC	CASSPFSPPYNEQFF
TRBJ2-1	-	TRBV7-2	-	TGTGCCAGCAGCTTAGCGTTCGGAGGGCAGTTCTTC	CASSLAFGGQFF
TRBJ2-2	few	TRBV6-2/TRBV6-3	TRBD2	TGTGCCAGCAGTTCCACACTAGCGATCGGGGAGCTGTTTTTT	CASSSTLAIGELFF
TRBJ2-1	few	TRBV18	TRBD2	TGTGCCAGCTCACCATCGCGGGGGGGGACAGACTACAATGAGCAGTTCTTC	CASSPSRGGTDYNEQFF
TRBJ1-4	-	TRBV12-3/TRBV12-4	-	TGTGCCAGCAGTTTAGCTACCTCCCGGACTTCGCGATATAATGAAAAACTGTTTTTT	CASSLATSRTSRYNEKLFF
TRBJ1-2	-	TRBV29-1	TRBD1	TGCAGCGTTGCCGGACAGGGCTATAACTATGGCTACACCTTC	CSVAGQGYNYGYTF
TRBJ2-6	-	TRBV7-7	-	TGTGCTAGCAGCCCCCCAGGGTCTGGGGCCAACGTCCTGACTTTC	CASSPPGSGANVLTF
TRBJ2-7	few	TRBV6-5	TRBD2	TGTGCCAGCAGTTACTCTATAGCGGGAGGCACCTACGAGCAGTACTTC	CASSYSIAGGTYEQYF
TRBJ2-7	-	TRBV29-1	-	TGCAGCGTTTCCGGGGGCAGCTCCTACGAGCAGTACTTC	CSVSGGSSYEQYF
TRBJ2-1	-	TRBV10-3	-	TGTGCCATCAGCCAGCCGGCTCAGCACAATGAGCAGTTCTTC	CAISQPAQHNEQFF
TRBJ1-5	many	TRBV12-3/TRBV12-4	-	TGTGCCAGCAGTACAAATAGCAATCAGCCCCAGCATTTT	CASSTNSNQPQHF
TRBJ2-3	few	TRBV20-1	TRBD2	TGCAGTGCTCCATCTGGGACTACAACAGATACGCAGTATTTT	CSAPSGTTTDTQYF
TRBJ1-1	few	TRBV7-2	-	TGTGCCAGCAGCCCCCGGGGGCTCGGCACTGAAGCTTTCTTT	CASSPRGLGTEAFF
TRBJ2-7	few	TRBV20-1	TRBD2	TGCAGTGCTAGTAAGGGGACTAGCTCCTACGAGCAGTACTTC	CSASKGTSSYEQYF
TRBJ2-1	-	TRBV7-6	-	TGTGCCAGCAGCTTAGACGCGGGATCCAGCAATGAGCAGTTCTTC	CASSLDAGSSNEQFF
TRBJ2-7	-	TRBV12-3/TRBV12-4	-	TGTGCCAGCAGACTCTTCTCCTACGAGCAGTACTTC	CASRLFSYEQYF
TRBJ1-5	few	TRBV27	TRBD1	TGTGCCAGCAGTCCAGGGGACAGGGGGCCTAATCAGCCCCAGCATTTT	CASSPGDRGPNQPQHF
TRBJ2-1	-	TRBV9	TRBD2	TGTGCCAGCAGCGCCAGGACTAGCGGAATCTACAATGAGCAGTTCTTC	CASSARTSGIYNEQFF
TRBJ2-7	-	TRBV25-1	-	TGTGCCAGCAGTGAAGCTAGCAGCTACGAGCAGTACTTC	CASSEASSYEQYF
TRBJ2-2	few	TRBV6-5	-	TGTGCCAGCAGTTACACGGGGACGGGAGTATCCACCGGGGAGCTGTTTTTT	CASSYTGTGVSTGELFF
TRBJ2-1	-	TRBV4-1	-	TGCGCCAGCAGCCAAGGACTAGCCTACAATGAGCAGTTCTTC	CASSQGLAYNEQFF
TRBJ2-5	-	TRBV7-8	-	TGTGCCAGCAGCTTAGAAATAATCCAAGAGACCCAGTACTTC	CASSLEIIQETQYF
TRBJ1-2	-	TRBV10-3	-	TGTGCCACCTTGGGGAGCGGCTATGGCTATGGCTACACCTTC	CATLGSGYGYGYTF
TRBJ2-1	-	TRBV6-6	TRBD1	TGTGCCAGCAGTTACCCCCACAGGGGGAATGAGCAGTTCTTC	CASSYPHRGNEQFF
TRBJ1-6	few	TRBV15	TRBD1	TGTGCCACCAGCAGGGGACCGGGACAGGGCGGTATTAATTCACCCCTCCACTTT	CATSRGPGQGGINSPLHF